This T cell receptor beta chain was observed in a study of beta chain features in type 1 diabetes. At least ten counts were recorded for this clone. Its target is not known. Sampling consisted of one heparinised blood draw per donor, averaging around 120 mL. Each of the CD4+ naive, central memory, regulatory and stem cell-like memory populations was sorted via CD45RO/CCR7/CD25/CD127/CD95/CD27. Study-level findings and limits: There was a moderate but significant shortening of TCRB CDR3s in all four CD4+ subsets of Type 1 diabetes patients. Naive, central memory and regulatory TCRB repertoires appeared more similar among patients than healthy donors.

Isolated RNA was reverse transcribed in full, so expressed TCRB transcripts were sequenced. Profiling relied on immunoSEQ multiplex PCR, and the TCRdb table lists in-frame clones only, not all of them. This table holds roughly 180,000 clones, about 8% found once. This CDR3 is built from 15 residues. CDR1 and CDR2 from the germline V gene are SGHTA and FQGNSA. With 1 base clipped from V and 6 bases from J, the junction kept 6 bases outside the gene matches. The chain recombines TRBV7-2 with TRBJ2-1, with TRBD2 matching 7 bases. The sequence was collected from a woman aged 40 to 50 with type 1 diabetes. The sequencing input was central memory CD4+ T cells from blood. The CDR3 spells CASSLGTSWGNEQFF. In DNA form, the CDR3 reads TGTGCCAGCAGCTTAGGGACTAGTTGGGGCAATGAGCAGTTCTTC.